The rows below give T cell receptor beta chains drawn from one sample of a study of cytomegalovirus exposure and HLA in healthy donors. The repertoire was sequenced with immunoSEQ multiplex PCR; TCRdb's copy has only in-frame clones and lacks some. Of about 160,000 clones in the sample, more than 75% are singletons; the top ten hold approximately 3.1%. The sequenced sample was PBMCs. The receptors were gathered from a man aged 18 to 30 in good health and CMV-seronegative. CDR3s include the opening cysteine and the closing phenylalanine or tryptophan. The order of the fields is J gene, clone size, D gene, V gene, CDR3 DNA, CDR3 protein. D genes are given only for firm matches. The size field is filled for only some rows; it gives once, few, many or a size class.

j_call: TRBJ1-1
clone_size: -
d_call: -
v_call: TRBV4-3
cdr3_nt: TGCGCCAGCAGCCAGCGTGGAGGACAGACGAACACTGAAGCTTTCTTT
cdr3_aa: CASSQRGGQTNTEAFF

j_call: TRBJ1-4
clone_size: -
d_call: TRBD1
v_call: TRBV27
cdr3_nt: TGTGCCAGCAGTTTCCTATCGACAGGGGGACTTGAAAAACTGTTTTTT
cdr3_aa: CASSFLSTGGLEKLFF

j_call: TRBJ2-5
clone_size: -
d_call: TRBD1
v_call: TRBV5-4
cdr3_nt: TGTGCCAGCAGCCCAAAGGGGGCGGGAGAGACCCAGTACTTC
cdr3_aa: CASSPKGAGETQYF

j_call: TRBJ1-1
clone_size: -
d_call: -
v_call: TRBV28
cdr3_nt: TGTGCCAGCATTGGGGGAGGGGACACTGAAGCTTTCTTT
cdr3_aa: CASIGGGDTEAFF

j_call: TRBJ1-1
clone_size: -
d_call: TRBD1
v_call: TRBV27
cdr3_nt: TGTGCCAGCAGGCGGGACAGGTTGAACACTGAAGCTTTCTTT
cdr3_aa: CASRRDRLNTEAFF

j_call: TRBJ1-5
clone_size: -
d_call: -
v_call: TRBV7-9
cdr3_nt: TGTGCCAGCAGTTCAGGGGCGTTTTGGGATCAGCCCCAGCATTTT
cdr3_aa: CASSSGAFWDQPQHF

j_call: TRBJ1-1
clone_size: -
d_call: TRBD1
v_call: TRBV7-8
cdr3_nt: TGTGCCAGCAGCCCCGGGACAGGGACTATGAACACTGAAGCTTTCTTT
cdr3_aa: CASSPGTGTMNTEAFF

j_call: TRBJ2-7
clone_size: -
d_call: -
v_call: TRBV5-6
cdr3_nt: TGTGCCAGCAGCCCTCAGGTTAGGTCCTCCTACGAGCAGTACTTC
cdr3_aa: CASSPQVRSSYEQYF

j_call: TRBJ2-7
clone_size: -
d_call: TRBD2
v_call: TRBV29-1
cdr3_nt: TGCAGCGGGTACACGGGACTAGCGGGTGGAGGCTACGAGCAGTACTTC
cdr3_aa: CSGYTGLAGGGYEQYF

j_call: TRBJ2-5
clone_size: few
d_call: TRBD1
v_call: TRBV5-1
cdr3_nt: TGCGCCAGCAGCTTGGGACAGGGGGCTGCAGAGACCCAGTACTTC
cdr3_aa: CASSLGQGAAETQYF

j_call: TRBJ1-2
clone_size: -
d_call: TRBD1
v_call: TRBV10-3
cdr3_nt: TGTGCCATCAGTGAGTCAACAGGGGGCGGTGGCTACACCTTC
cdr3_aa: CAISESTGGGGYTF

j_call: TRBJ2-7
clone_size: -
d_call: TRBD2
v_call: TRBV28
cdr3_nt: TGTGCCAGCAGCTTTCCTGCGGGGGATCGATCCTACGAGCAGTACTTC
cdr3_aa: CASSFPAGDRSYEQYF

j_call: TRBJ1-1
clone_size: -
d_call: TRBD1
v_call: TRBV2
cdr3_nt: TGTGCCAGCAGTGAACCCACAGGGGCTCCCAACGAACTGAACACTGAAGCTTTCTTT
cdr3_aa: CASSEPTGAPNELNTEAFF

j_call: TRBJ2-3
clone_size: once
d_call: -
v_call: TRBV19
cdr3_nt: TGTGCCAGTAGCTCACGGGCAGATACGCAGTATTTT
cdr3_aa: CASSSRADTQYF

j_call: TRBJ2-3
clone_size: -
d_call: -
v_call: TRBV19
cdr3_nt: TGTGCCAGTAGTATAAAGCGTACCACAGATACGCAGTATTTT
cdr3_aa: CASSIKRTTDTQYF

j_call: TRBJ1-4
clone_size: -
d_call: -
v_call: TRBV5-1
cdr3_nt: TGCGCCAGCAGCCCTGAGGGGTGGAGGGCTAATGAAAAACTGTTTTTT
cdr3_aa: CASSPEGWRANEKLFF

j_call: TRBJ2-7
clone_size: -
d_call: TRBD1
v_call: TRBV11-2
cdr3_nt: TGTGCCAGCAGCTTAGGTAACAGGGGTCCCAACGAGCAGTACTTC
cdr3_aa: CASSLGNRGPNEQYF

j_call: TRBJ1-2
clone_size: -
d_call: -
v_call: TRBV7-9
cdr3_nt: TGTGCCAGCAGCTTAGATCTGGTCACTCATGGCTACACCTTC
cdr3_aa: CASSLDLVTHGYTF

j_call: TRBJ1-6
clone_size: -
d_call: -
v_call: TRBV19
cdr3_nt: TGTGCCAGTAGTACGGGGTCACCCCTCCACTTT
cdr3_aa: CASSTGSPLHF

j_call: TRBJ1-1
clone_size: few
d_call: -
v_call: TRBV20-1
cdr3_nt: TGCAGTGCCCGGGGCACTGAAGCTTTCTTT
cdr3_aa: CSARGTEAFF

j_call: TRBJ1-5
clone_size: -
d_call: -
v_call: TRBV4-1
cdr3_nt: TGCGCCAGCAGCCAAGGTTTAACAGGCTATAGCAATCAGCCCCAGCATTTT
cdr3_aa: CASSQGLTGYSNQPQHF

j_call: TRBJ1-1
clone_size: medium-sized
d_call: -
v_call: TRBV6-1
cdr3_nt: TGTGCCAGCAGTGACAAAATGAACACTGAAGCTTTCTTT
cdr3_aa: CASSDKMNTEAFF

j_call: TRBJ2-5
clone_size: -
d_call: TRBD2
v_call: TRBV5-1
cdr3_nt: TGCGCCAGCAGGGGACTAGCGGGAGAAGAGACCCAGTACTTC
cdr3_aa: CASRGLAGEETQYF